This T cell receptor beta chain was documented in a study of shared clonotypes between healthy human individuals. Cells designated naive CD8 were CD45RO-negative and were positively selected for CCR7, with terminally differentiated effector memory CD45RA+ cells excluded. Germline CDR1 and CDR2: MNHEY and SMNVEV (reference sequence). The ends were cut back, 5 bases at V and 1 base at J, with 16 bases in the middle. This CDR3 contains 16 residues. TCRdb's copy holds only in-frame clones and misses some; the assay was immunoSEQ multiplex PCR. The top ten clones hold over 1.5% of a sample with roughly 2.1 million clones, about 92% of them seen once.

Sequencing was performed on naive CD8+ T cells from PBMCs. The chain joins TRBV27 to TRBJ2-3; TRBD2 is a possible D gene (6 bases). The origin of this receptor is a man aged 18-30 years in good health. Some clones in this sample may be carry-over from other donors' samples. The CDR3 sequence: CASSPLGGVGTDTQYF. The CDR3 DNA reads as TGTGCCAGCAGTCCCCTCGGGGGAGTCGGCACAGATACGCAGTATTTT.